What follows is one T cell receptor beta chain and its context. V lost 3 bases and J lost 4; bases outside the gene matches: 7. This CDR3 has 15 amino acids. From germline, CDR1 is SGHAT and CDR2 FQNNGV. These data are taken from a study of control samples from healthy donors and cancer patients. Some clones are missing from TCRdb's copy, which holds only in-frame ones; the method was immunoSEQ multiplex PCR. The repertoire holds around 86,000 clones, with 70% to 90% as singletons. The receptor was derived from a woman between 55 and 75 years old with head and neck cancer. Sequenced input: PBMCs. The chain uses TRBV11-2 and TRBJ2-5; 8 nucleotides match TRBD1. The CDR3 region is CASSFRGLKGETQYF. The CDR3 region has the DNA TGTGCCAGCAGCTTCAGGGGGCTAAAGGGAGAGACCCAGTACTTC.